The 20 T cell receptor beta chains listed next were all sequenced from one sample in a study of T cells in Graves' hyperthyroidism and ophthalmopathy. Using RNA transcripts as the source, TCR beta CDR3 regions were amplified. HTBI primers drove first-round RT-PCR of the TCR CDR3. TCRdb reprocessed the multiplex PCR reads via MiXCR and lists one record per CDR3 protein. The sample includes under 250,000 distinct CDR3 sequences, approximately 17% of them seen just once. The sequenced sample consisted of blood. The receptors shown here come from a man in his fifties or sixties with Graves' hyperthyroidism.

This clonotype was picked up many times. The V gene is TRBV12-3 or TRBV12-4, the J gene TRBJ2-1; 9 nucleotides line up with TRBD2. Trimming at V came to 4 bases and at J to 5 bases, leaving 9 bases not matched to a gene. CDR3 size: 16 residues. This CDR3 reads CASSSGAGGGHNEQFF. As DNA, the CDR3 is TGTGCCAGCAGTTCTGGGGCGGGAGGGGGTCACAATGAGCAGTTCTTC.

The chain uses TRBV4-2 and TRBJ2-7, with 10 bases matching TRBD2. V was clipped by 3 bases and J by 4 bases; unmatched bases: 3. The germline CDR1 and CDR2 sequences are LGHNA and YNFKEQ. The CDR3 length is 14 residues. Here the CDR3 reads CASSHSSGRYEQYF. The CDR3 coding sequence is TGTGCCAGCAGCCATTCTAGCGGGAGATACGAGCAGTACTTC.

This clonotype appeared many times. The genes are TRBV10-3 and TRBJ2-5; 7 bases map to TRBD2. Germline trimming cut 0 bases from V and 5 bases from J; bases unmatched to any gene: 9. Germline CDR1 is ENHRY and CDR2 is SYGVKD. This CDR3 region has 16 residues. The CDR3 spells CAISESGRGGAETQYF. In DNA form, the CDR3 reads TGTGCCATCAGTGAGTCAGGCCGGGGAGGGGCGGAGACCCAGTACTTC.

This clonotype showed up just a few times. CDR3 region: CATSDPGQGDNEQFF. The CDR3 coding sequence is TGTGCCACCAGTGATCCTGGACAGGGTGACAATGAGCAGTTCTTC. The chain couples TRBV24-1 to TRBJ2-1; 8 bases agree with TRBD1. The CDR3 sequence is 15 residues long. The germline V gene encodes CDR1 KGHDR and CDR2 SFDVKD. Germline trimming cut 3 bases from V and 5 bases from J; bases unmatched to any gene: 5.

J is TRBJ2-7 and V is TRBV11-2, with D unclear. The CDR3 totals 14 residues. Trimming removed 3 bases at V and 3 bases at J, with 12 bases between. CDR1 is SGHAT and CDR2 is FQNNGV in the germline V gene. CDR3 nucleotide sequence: TGTGCCAGCAGCTTGGCCTTAGGAGACTACGAGCAGTACTTC. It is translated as CASSLALGDYEQYF.

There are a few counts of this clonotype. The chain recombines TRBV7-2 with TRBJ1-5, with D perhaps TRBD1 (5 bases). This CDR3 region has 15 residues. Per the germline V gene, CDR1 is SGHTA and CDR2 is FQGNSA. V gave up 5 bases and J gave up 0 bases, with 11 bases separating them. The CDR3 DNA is TGTGCCAGCAGCGCGGGACTGACTAGCAATCAGCCCCAGCATTTT. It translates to CASSAGLTSNQPQHF. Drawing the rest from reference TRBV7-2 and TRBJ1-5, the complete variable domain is GAGVSQSPSNKVTEKGKDVELRCDPISGHTALYWYRQSLGQGLEFLIYFQGNSAPDKSGLPSDRFSAERTGGSVSTLTIQRTQQEDSAVYLCASSAGLTSNQPQHFGDGTRLSIL.

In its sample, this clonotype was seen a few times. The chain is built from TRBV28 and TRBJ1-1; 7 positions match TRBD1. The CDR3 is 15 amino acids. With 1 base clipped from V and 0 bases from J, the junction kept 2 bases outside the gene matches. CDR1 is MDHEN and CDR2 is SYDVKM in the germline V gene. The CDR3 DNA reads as TGTGCCAGCAGTTTATTGACAGGGATGAACACTGAAGCTTTCTTT. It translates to CASSLLTGMNTEAFF.

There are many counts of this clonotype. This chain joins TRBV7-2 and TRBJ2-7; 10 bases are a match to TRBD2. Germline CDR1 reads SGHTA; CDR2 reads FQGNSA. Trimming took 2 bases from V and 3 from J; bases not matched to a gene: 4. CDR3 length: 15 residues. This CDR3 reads CASSLKTSGNYEQYF. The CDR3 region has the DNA TGTGCCAGCAGCTTAAAAACTAGCGGGAACTACGAGCAGTACTTC.

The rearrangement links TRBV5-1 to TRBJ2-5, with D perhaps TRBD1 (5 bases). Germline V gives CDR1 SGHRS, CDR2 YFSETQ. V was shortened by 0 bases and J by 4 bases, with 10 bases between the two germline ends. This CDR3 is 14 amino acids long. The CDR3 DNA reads TGCGCCAGCAGCTTGGCCAGGGCAGGAGAGACCCAGTACTTC. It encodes CASSLARAGETQYF. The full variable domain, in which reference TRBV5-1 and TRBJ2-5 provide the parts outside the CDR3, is KAGVTQTPRYLIKTRGQQVTLSCSPISGHRSVSWYQQTPGQGLQFLFEYFSETQRNKGNFPGRFSGRQFSNSRSEMNVSTLELGDSALYLCASSLARAGETQYFGPGTRLLVL.

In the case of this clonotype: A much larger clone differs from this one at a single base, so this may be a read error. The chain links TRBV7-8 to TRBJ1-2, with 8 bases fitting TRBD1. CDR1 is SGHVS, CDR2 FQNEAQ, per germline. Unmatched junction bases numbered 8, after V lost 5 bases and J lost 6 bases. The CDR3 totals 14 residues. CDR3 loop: CASSHRTGNHGYTF. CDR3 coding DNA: TGTGCCAGCAGCCATCGGACAGGGAACCATGGCTACACCTTC.

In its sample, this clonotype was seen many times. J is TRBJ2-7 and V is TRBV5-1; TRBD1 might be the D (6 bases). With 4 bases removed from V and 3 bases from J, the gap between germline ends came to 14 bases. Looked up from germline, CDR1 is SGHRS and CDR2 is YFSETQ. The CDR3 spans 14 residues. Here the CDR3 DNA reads TGCGCCAGCAGCCCTACCGACAGGTTCTACGAGCAGTACTTC. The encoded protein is CASSPTDRFYEQYF.

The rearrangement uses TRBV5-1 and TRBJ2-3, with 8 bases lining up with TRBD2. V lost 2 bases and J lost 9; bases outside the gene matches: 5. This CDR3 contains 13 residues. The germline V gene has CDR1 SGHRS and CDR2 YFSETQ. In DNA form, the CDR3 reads TGCGCCAGCAGCTTAAGCGGGAGAAGCACGCAGTATTTT. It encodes CASSLSGRSTQYF.

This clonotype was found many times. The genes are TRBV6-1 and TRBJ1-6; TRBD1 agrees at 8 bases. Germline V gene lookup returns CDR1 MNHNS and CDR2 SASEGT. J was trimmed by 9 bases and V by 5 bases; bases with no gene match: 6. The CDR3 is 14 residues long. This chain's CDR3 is CASSYRDRRSPLHF. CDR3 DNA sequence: TGTGCCAGCAGTTACCGGGACAGGCGTTCACCCCTCCACTTT.

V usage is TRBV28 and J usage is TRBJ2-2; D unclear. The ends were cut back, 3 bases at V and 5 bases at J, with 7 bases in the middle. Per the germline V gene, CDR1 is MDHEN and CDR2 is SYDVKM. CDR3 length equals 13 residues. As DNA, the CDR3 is TGTGCCAGCAGTTTTCGGCCGACCGGGGAGCTGTTTTTT. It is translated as CASSFRPTGELFF.

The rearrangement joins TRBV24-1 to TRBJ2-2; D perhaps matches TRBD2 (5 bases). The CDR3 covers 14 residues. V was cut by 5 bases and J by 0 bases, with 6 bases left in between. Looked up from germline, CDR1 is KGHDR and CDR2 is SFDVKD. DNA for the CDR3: TGTGCCACCAGTGGCGGGTCGAACACCGGGGAGCTGTTTTTT. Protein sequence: CATSGGSNTGELFF.

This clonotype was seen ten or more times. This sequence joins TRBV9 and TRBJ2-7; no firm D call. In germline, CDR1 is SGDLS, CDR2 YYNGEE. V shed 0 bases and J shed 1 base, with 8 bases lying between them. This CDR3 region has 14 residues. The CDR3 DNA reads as TGTGCCAGCAGCGTAGCTCTCAGTTCCTACGAGCAGTACTTC. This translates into CASSVALSSYEQYF. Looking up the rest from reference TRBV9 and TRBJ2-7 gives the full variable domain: DSGVTQTPKHLITATGQRVTLRCSPRSGDLSVYWYQQSLDQGLQFLIQYYNGEERAKGNILERFSAQQFPDLHSELNLSSLELGDSALYFCASSVALSSYEQYFGPGTRLTVT.

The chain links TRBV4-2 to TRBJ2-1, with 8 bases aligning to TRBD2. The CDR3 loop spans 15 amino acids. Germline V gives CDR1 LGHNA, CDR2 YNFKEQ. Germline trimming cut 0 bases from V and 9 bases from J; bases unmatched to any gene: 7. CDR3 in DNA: TGTGCCAGCAGCCAAGAAGGACTAGCTTTATTTGAGCAGTTCTTC. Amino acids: CASSQEGLALFEQFF.

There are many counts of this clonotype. CDR3 bases: TGTGCCAGCAGCTTAGAGGCAGTAGGAGAGACCCAGTACTTC. Its translation: CASSLEAVGETQYF. V is TRBV7-8 and J is TRBJ2-5; no firm D call. The CDR3 covers 14 residues. V was pared by 1 base and J by 4 bases, with 10 bases between. The germline gives CDR1 SGHVS, CDR2 FQNEAQ.

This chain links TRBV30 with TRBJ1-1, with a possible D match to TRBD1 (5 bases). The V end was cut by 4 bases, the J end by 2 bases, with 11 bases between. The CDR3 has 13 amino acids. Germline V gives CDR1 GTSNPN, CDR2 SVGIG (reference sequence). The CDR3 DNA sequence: TGTGCCTGGATGACAGTACGAAACACTGAAGCTTTCTTT. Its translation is CAWMTVRNTEAFF.

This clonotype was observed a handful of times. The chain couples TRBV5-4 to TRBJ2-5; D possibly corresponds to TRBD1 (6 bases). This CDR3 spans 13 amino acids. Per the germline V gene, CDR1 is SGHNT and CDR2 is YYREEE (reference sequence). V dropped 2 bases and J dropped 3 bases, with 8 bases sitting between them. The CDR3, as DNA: TGTGCCAGCAGCTTCAAGGGGGAAGAGACCCAGTACTTC. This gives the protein CASSFKGEETQYF. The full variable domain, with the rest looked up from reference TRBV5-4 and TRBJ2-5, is ETGVTQSPTHLIKTRGQQVTLRCSSQSGHNTVSWYQQALGQGPQFIFQYYREEENGRGNFPPRFSGLQFPNYSSELNVNALELDDSALYLCASSFKGEETQYFGPGTRLLVL.